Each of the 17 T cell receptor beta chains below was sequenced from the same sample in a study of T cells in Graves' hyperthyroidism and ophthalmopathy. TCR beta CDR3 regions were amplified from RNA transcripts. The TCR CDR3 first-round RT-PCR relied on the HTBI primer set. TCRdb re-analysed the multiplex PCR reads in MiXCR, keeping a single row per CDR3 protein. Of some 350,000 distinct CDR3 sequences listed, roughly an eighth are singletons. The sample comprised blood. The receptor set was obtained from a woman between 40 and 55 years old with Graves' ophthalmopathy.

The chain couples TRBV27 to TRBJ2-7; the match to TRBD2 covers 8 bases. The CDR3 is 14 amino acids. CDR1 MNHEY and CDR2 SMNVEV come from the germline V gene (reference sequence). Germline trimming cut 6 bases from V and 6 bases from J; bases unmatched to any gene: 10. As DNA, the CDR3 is TGTGCCAGCAGCACCGGGACTAGGGGGGGCGAGCAGTACTTC. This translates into CASSTGTRGGEQYF.

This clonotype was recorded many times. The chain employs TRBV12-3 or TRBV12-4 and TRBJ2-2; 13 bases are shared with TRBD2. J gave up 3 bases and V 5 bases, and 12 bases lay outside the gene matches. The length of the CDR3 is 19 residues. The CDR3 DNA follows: TGTGCCAGCAGTGATATCGGACTAGCGGGGGCCACCGACACCGGGGAGCTGTTTTTT. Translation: CASSDIGLAGATDTGELFF.

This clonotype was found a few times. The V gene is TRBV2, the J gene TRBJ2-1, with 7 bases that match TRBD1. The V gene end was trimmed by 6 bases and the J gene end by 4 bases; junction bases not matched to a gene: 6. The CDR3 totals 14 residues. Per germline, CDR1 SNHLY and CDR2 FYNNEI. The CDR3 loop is CASRPRQGYNEQFF. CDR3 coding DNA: TGTGCCAGCAGACCGCGACAGGGATACAATGAGCAGTTCTTC.

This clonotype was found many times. The CDR3 protein is CASSPGTGLLNEQFF. The CDR3 nucleotides read TGTGCCAGCAGTCCCGGGACAGGGCTATTAAATGAGCAGTTCTTC. This rearrangement joins TRBV12-3 or TRBV12-4 to TRBJ2-1; TRBD1 matches at 9 bases. The junction had 9 bases not matched to a gene; V was cut back by 5 bases and J by 7 bases. This CDR3 has 15 residues.

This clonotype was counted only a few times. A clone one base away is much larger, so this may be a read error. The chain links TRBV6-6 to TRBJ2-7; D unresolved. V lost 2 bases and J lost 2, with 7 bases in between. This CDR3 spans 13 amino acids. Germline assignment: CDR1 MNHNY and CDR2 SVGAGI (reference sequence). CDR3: CASSYDGPYEQYF. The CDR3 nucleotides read TGTGCCAGCAGTTACGACGGGCCCTACGAGCAGTACTTC.

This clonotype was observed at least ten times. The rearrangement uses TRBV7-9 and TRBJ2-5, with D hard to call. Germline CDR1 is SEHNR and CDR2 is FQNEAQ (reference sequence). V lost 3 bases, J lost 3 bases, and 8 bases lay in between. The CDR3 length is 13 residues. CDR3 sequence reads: CASSFYRKETQYF. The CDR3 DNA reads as TGTGCCAGCAGCTTCTATCGTAAAGAGACCCAGTACTTC.

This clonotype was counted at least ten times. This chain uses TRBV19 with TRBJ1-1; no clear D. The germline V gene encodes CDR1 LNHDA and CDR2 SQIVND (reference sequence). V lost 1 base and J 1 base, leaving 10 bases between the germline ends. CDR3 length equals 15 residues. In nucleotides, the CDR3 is TGTGCCAGTAGTATAGTAGGGTTCGGGAACACTGAAGCTTTCTTT. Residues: CASSIVGFGNTEAFF.

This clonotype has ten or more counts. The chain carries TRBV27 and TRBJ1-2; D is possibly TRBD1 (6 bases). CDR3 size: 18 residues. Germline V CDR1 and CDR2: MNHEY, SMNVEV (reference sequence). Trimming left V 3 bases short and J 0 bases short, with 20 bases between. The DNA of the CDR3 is TGTGCCAGCAGTTTGCGGTGGGGGGGGCAAAATCCTAACTATGGCTACACCTTC. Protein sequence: CASSLRWGGQNPNYGYTF.

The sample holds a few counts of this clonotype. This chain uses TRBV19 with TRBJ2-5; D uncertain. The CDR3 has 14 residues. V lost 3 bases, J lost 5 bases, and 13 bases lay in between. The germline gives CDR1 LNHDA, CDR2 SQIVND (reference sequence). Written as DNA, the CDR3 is TGTGCCAGTAGTATTAATGGGCTTGGGGAGACCCAGTACTTC. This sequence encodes CASSINGLGETQYF.

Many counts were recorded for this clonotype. Here the CDR3 DNA reads TGTGCCAGCGCGGGCGGAGCGGTGTATGAGCAGTTCTTC. It encodes CASAGGAVYEQFF. The chain uses TRBV28 and TRBJ2-1; D is possibly TRBD2 (5 bases). This CDR3 is built from 13 residues. With 8 bases removed from V and 8 bases from J, the gap between germline ends came to 16 bases. CDR1 is MDHEN, CDR2 SYDVKM, per germline.

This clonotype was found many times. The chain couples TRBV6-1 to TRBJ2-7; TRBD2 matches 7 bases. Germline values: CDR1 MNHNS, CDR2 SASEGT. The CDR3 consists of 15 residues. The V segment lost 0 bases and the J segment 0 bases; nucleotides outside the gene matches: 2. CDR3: CASSEASGSSYEQYF. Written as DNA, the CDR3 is TGTGCCAGCAGTGAAGCTAGCGGGTCCTCCTACGAGCAGTACTTC.

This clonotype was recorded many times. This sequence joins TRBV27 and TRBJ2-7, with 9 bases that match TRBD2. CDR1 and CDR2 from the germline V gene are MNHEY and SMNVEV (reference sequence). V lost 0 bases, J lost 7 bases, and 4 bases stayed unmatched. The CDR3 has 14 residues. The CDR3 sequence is CASSLSAGGWEQYF. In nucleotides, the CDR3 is TGTGCCAGCAGTTTATCAGCGGGAGGTTGGGAGCAGTACTTC.

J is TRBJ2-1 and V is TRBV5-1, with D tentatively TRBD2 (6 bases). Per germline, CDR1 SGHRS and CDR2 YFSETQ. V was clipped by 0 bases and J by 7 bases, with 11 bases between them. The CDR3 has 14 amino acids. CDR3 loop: CASSLGYGGNEQFF. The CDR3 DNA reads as TGCGCCAGCAGCTTGGGGTACGGGGGTAATGAGCAGTTCTTC.

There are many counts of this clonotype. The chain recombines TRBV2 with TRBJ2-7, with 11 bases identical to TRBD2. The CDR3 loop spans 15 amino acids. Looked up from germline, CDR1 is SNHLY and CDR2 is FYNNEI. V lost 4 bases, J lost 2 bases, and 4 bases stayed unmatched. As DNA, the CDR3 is TGTGCCAGCAGTGTTGTAGCGGGAGGGACCTACGAGCAGTACTTC. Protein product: CASSVVAGGTYEQYF.

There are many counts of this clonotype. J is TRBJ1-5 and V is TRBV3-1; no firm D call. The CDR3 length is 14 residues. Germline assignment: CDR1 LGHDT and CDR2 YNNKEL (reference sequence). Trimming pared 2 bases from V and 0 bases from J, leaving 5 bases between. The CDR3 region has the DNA TGTGCCAGCAGCCAAAGACGTAGCAATCAGCCCCAGCATTTT. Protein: CASSQRRSNQPQHF.

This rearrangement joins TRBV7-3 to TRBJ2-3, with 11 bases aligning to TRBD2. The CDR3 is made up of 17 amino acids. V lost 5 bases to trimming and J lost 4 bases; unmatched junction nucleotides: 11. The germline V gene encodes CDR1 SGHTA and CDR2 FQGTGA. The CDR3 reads CASSQVPLAGAADTQYF. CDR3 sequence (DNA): TGTGCCAGCAGCCAAGTACCACTAGCGGGAGCGGCAGATACGCAGTATTTT.

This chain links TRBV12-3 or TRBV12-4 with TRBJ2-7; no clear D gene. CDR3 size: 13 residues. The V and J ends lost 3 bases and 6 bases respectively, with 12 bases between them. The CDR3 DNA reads TGTGCCAGCAGTTTGGGTCTCGTCGGCGAGCAGTACTTC. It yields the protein CASSLGLVGEQYF.